The subject of this entry is one TCR beta chain. V was pared by 3 bases and J by 4 bases, with 1 base of the junction left unmatched. The CDR3 length is 14 residues. From germline, CDR1 is MDHEN and CDR2 SYDVKM. Sequenced by immunoSEQ multiplex PCR; TCRdb stores in-frame clones only, minus some. The sample includes about 200,000 clones, 90% of them seen just once. This record belongs to a study of blood T cell repertoires in COVID-19. Study summary: Sources were T cells, B-cell-depleted T cells, or PBMCs; the material itself was cDNA or gDNA.

V and J are TRBV28 and TRBJ2-4; 9 positions agree with TRBD1. Material: PBMCs or T cells enriched from blood (not recorded which). The receptor was isolated from a man aged 25-45 years who had recovered from COVID-19. The chain's CDR3 is CASSLGQGKNIQYF. In nucleotides, the CDR3 is TGTGCCAGCAGTTTGGGACAGGGTAAAAACATTCAGTACTTC.